One and the same sample provided the 27 T cell receptor beta chains below, sequenced in a study of T cell changes during pregnancy in multiple sclerosis. This table comes from immunoSEQ multiplex PCR, and its TCRdb copy is limited to in-frame clones, with some not included. Of around 34,000 clones listed, 90% are singletons. The input for sequencing was CD8+ T cells from peripheral blood mononuclear cells, taken before pregnancy. All receptors derive from a female donor with multiple sclerosis, enrolled in a pregnancy study.

This chain joins TRBV27 and TRBJ2-2; tentative D call: TRBD2 (5 bases). Trimming took off 5 bases at V and 4 bases at J, with 8 bases between the two ends. Germline assignment: CDR1 MNHEY and CDR2 SMNVEV (reference sequence). CDR3 size: 13 residues. The CDR3 DNA reads as TGTGCCAGCAGTCCCCGGGGCACCGGGGAGCTGTTTTTT. It encodes CASSPRGTGELFF.

This clone was detected only once. This chain joins TRBV21-1 and TRBJ1-2. TRBV21-1 has pseudogene status. The CDR3 has 12 amino acids. The CDR3 reads CASSGWGGGYTF. The CDR3 bases are TGTGCCAGCAGCGGATGGGGGGGTGGCTACACCTTC.

The V call is TRBV9, the J call TRBJ1-5; 11 nucleotides line up with TRBD1. V shed 3 bases, J shed 0 bases, and the junction held 5 bases outside the gene matches. There are 17 residues in the CDR3. The germline V gene encodes CDR1 SGDLS and CDR2 YYNGEE. This chain's CDR3 is CASSAGTGGFSNQPQHF. For the CDR3, the DNA is TGTGCCAGCAGCGCAGGGACAGGGGGTTTTAGCAATCAGCCCCAGCATTTT.

The chain uses TRBV5-5 and TRBJ2-5; the match to TRBD2 covers 9 bases. V shed 0 bases and J 5 bases; nucleotides not matched to a gene: 14. Germline CDR1 is SGHKS and CDR2 is YYEKEE (reference sequence). The CDR3 covers 18 residues. The CDR3 coding sequence is TGTGCCAGCAGCTTGGGCTCATGGCCTAGCGGGATTGGTGAGACCCAGTACTTC. It encodes CASSLGSWPSGIGETQYF.

V usage is TRBV5-6 and J usage is TRBJ2-5; 7 nucleotides line up with TRBD1. This CDR3 region has 17 residues. Trimming removed 4 bases from V and 2 bases from J; junction bases left unmatched: 14. Per the germline V gene, CDR1 is SGHDT and CDR2 is YYEEEE. The CDR3 here is CASSIRDRNSLQETQYF. The CDR3 DNA reads as TGTGCCAGCAGCATCCGGGACAGAAATTCTCTACAAGAGACCCAGTACTTC.

V gene TRBV7-3 combines with J gene TRBJ2-1; tentatively, D is TRBD1 (5 bases). CDR3 length equals 15 residues. V gave up 1 base and J gave up 7 bases, with 14 bases separating them. CDR1 is SGHTA and CDR2 is FQGTGA in the germline V gene. In DNA form, the CDR3 reads TGTGCCAGCAGCTTAATGGGTCATGACAGAAATGAGCAGTTCTTC. Encoded protein: CASSLMGHDRNEQFF.

The V call is TRBV2, the J call TRBJ1-1; D remains ambiguous. Germline-derived CDR1 and CDR2 are SNHLY and FYNNEI. The CDR3 spans 14 residues. Trimming stripped 6 bases from V and 2 bases from J, with 13 bases between. In DNA, the CDR3 is TGTGCCAGCAGAACGACGGGGTTAAACACTGAAGCTTTCTTT. Translation: CASRTTGLNTEAFF.

The chain carries TRBV5-8 and TRBJ1-5; no firm D call. Germline CDR1 and CDR2: SGHTS and YDEGEE. V was cut by 3 bases and J by 9 bases, with 10 bases left in between. The CDR3 contains 12 residues. The CDR3 reads CASSSNPGPQHF. In nucleotides, the CDR3 is TGTGCCAGCAGCTCAAATCCGGGGCCCCAGCATTTT.

V usage is TRBV27 and J usage is TRBJ1-5, with D unresolved. The CDR3 runs 17 residues. With 5 bases removed from V and 2 bases from J, the gap between germline ends came to 19 bases. CDR1 and CDR2 (germline): MNHEY, SMNVEV (reference sequence). CDR3 sequence (DNA): TGTGCCAGCAGTCCTGGGTTGTACTACGATGGCAATCAGCCCCAGCATTTT. Translating gives CASSPGLYYDGNQPQHF.

The chain uses TRBV10-3 and TRBJ1-5; D unclear. CDR3 size: 14 residues. Germline V gene data show CDR1 as ENHRY and CDR2 as SYGVKD. The V end was cut by 6 bases, the J end by 0 bases, with 9 bases between. CDR3 sequence: CAISDNYSNQPQHF. CDR3 in DNA: TGTGCCATCAGCGATAACTATAGCAATCAGCCCCAGCATTTT.

The chain's CDR3 is CASKVTGDYTEAFF. CDR3 DNA: TGTGCCAGCAAAGTTACAGGGGACTACACTGAAGCTTTCTTT. The chain recombines TRBV27 with TRBJ1-1; 7 positions match TRBD1. There are 14 residues in the CDR3. CDR1 is MNHEY, CDR2 SMNVEV, per germline (reference sequence). V lost 7 bases to trimming and J lost 3 bases; unmatched junction nucleotides: 8.

This clone was seen just once. The chain is built from TRBV6-1 and TRBJ2-5, with 8 bases fitting TRBD2. The CDR3 is 18 residues long. In germline, CDR1 is MNHNS, CDR2 SASEGT. Germline trimming cut 2 bases from V and 1 base from J; bases unmatched to any gene: 12. Written as DNA, the CDR3 is TGTGCCAGCAGTGAACCGTCATGGGGGGCGGGGGGCCAAGAGACCCAGTACTTC. It translates to CASSEPSWGAGGQETQYF.

The V gene is TRBV5-6, the J gene TRBJ2-7, with D possibly being TRBD2 (5 bases). CDR1 and CDR2 from the germline V gene are SGHDT and YYEEEE. The CDR3 totals 14 residues. V was clipped by 3 bases and J by 0 bases, with 10 bases between them. The CDR3 reads CASSSSGTSYEQYF. CDR3 sequence (DNA): TGTGCCAGCAGCTCTTCGGGAACCTCCTACGAGCAGTACTTC.

The chain couples TRBV4-3 to TRBJ2-7, with 9 bases that match TRBD2. The CDR3 has 16 residues. CDR1 and CDR2 from the germline V gene are LGHNA and YSLEER. J was trimmed by 2 bases and V by 1 base; bases with no gene match: 6. The CDR3 is CASSQAAGGVTYEQYF. The CDR3 nucleotides are TGCGCCAGCAGCCAAGCGGCGGGGGGGGTTACCTACGAGCAGTACTTC.

This chain joins TRBV6-6 and TRBJ2-1, with D possibly being TRBD1 (7 bases). CDR1 is MNHNY, CDR2 SVGAGI, per germline (reference sequence). V was shortened by 4 bases and J by 2 bases, with 15 bases between the two germline ends. This CDR3 region has 16 residues. In nucleotides, the CDR3 is TGTGCCAGCAGTTTCTCCTCAGGGGGGACCTACAATGAGCAGTTCTTC. The encoded protein is CASSFSSGGTYNEQFF.

V is TRBV30 and J is TRBJ1-5, with D possibly matching TRBD1 (6 bases). Deletions cut 7 bases from V and 4 bases from J, with 23 bases between. Germline CDR1 reads GTSNPN; CDR2 reads SVGIG (reference sequence). This CDR3 spans 16 amino acids. CDR3 DNA: TGTGCCTTCTCCGTCACCCCAGGACAGCGGAATCAGCCCCAGCATTTT. This encodes CAFSVTPGQRNQPQHF.

The chain is built from TRBV6-4 and TRBJ2-2; 10 bases agree with TRBD1. Germline V CDR1 and CDR2: MRHNA, SNTAGT. Trimming at V came to 0 bases and at J to 7 bases, leaving 2 bases not matched to a gene. CDR3 length: 15 residues. The CDR3 is CASSDSDRGSGELFF. Written as DNA, the CDR3 is TGTGCCAGCAGTGACTCGGACAGGGGGAGCGGGGAGCTGTTTTTT.

This sequence joins TRBV2 and TRBJ2-5, with 15 bases matching TRBD2. J was trimmed by 3 bases and V by 4 bases; bases with no gene match: 3. CDR3 length: 16 amino acids. The germline gives CDR1 SNHLY, CDR2 FYNNEI. DNA for the CDR3: TGTGCCAGCAGTGGGACTAGCGGGGGGGCAAAAGAGACCCAGTACTTC. It encodes CASSGTSGGAKETQYF.

The chain carries TRBV19 and TRBJ2-7; 10 bases map to TRBD2. This CDR3 spans 14 amino acids. V trimming: 8 bases; J trimming: 6 bases; junction bases outside the gene matches: 10. In germline, CDR1 is LNHDA, CDR2 SQIVND (reference sequence). The CDR3 DNA reads as TGTGCCAGTGGGGCTAGCGGGAGCTCTGTCGAGCAGTACTTC. Its translation is CASGASGSSVEQYF.

J is TRBJ1-4 and V is TRBV30, with a tentative D call TRBD1 (6 bases). The CDR3 contains 16 residues. Trimming removed 2 bases from V and 2 bases from J, with 15 bases in between. The germline V gene encodes CDR1 GTSNPN and CDR2 SVGIG (reference sequence). For the CDR3, the DNA is TGTGCCTGGAGTTTCGGGGGGCCCGGGACTAATGAAAAACTGTTTTTT. Protein product: CAWSFGGPGTNEKLFF.

The CDR3 spells CASSLDREYQYF. The CDR3 DNA sequence: TGTGCCAGCAGTTTAGACAGGGAATACCAGTACTTC. V and J are TRBV6-6 and TRBJ2-5; 7 bases are shared with TRBD1. CDR1 is MNHNY, CDR2 SVGAGI, per germline (reference sequence). CDR3 length: 12 residues. Unmatched junction bases numbered 6, after V lost 4 bases and J lost 10 bases.

For the CDR3, the DNA is TGTGCCAGCAGCCCGGGAACCCGCACTGAAGCTTTCTTT. This sequence encodes CASSPGTRTEAFF. This chain links TRBV27 with TRBJ1-1; no clear D. Trimming took off 6 bases at V and 4 bases at J, with 12 bases between the two ends. The germline CDR1 and CDR2 sequences are MNHEY and SMNVEV (reference sequence). The CDR3 covers 13 residues.

V is TRBV2 and J is TRBJ2-6; 9 nucleotides line up with TRBD1. Germline V lookup: CDR1 SNHLY, CDR2 FYNNEI. This CDR3 comprises 19 residues. Trimming took 5 bases from V and 1 from J; bases not matched to a gene: 12. Written as DNA, the CDR3 is TGTGCCAGCAGTCCCGATCCGGGACAGGGTTTTTCTGGGGCCAACGTCCTGACTTTC. Translated, it gives CASSPDPGQGFSGANVLTF.

This sequence joins TRBV6-6 and TRBJ1-4, with TRBD1 identical over 7 bases. In germline, CDR1 is MNHNY, CDR2 SVGAGI (reference sequence). The CDR3 runs 14 residues. Losses at the gene ends were 6 bases for V and 7 bases for J; bases not matched to a gene: 8. The CDR3 loop is CASRTGQQGEKLFF. CDR3 sequence (DNA): TGTGCCAGCAGAACGGGACAGCAGGGTGAAAAACTGTTTTTT.

This chain joins TRBV15 and TRBJ1-2, with a possible D match to TRBD1 (5 bases). The CDR3 has 16 amino acids. Between the trimmed V and J ends, which lost 1 base and 0 bases, there was a span of 12 bases. Germline V gives CDR1 LNHNV, CDR2 YYDKDF (reference sequence). The CDR3 DNA follows: TGTGCCACCAGCAGAGTATTGGGGGAGGCTAACTATGGCTACACCTTC. The encoded protein is CATSRVLGEANYGYTF.

The chain has TRBV7-2 and TRBJ2-7; TRBD1 matches at 12 bases. The germline CDR1 and CDR2 sequences are SGHTA and FQGNSA. With 5 bases clipped from V and 6 bases from J, the junction kept 8 bases outside the gene matches. The CDR3 is made up of 15 amino acids. This CDR3 is CASSALRDRGREQYF. For the CDR3, the DNA is TGTGCCAGCAGCGCACTCCGGGACAGGGGGCGCGAGCAGTACTTC.

The V call is TRBV13, the J call TRBJ2-7; possibly TRBD2 for D (5 bases). The CDR3 runs 15 residues. V shed 0 bases and J shed 6 bases, with 15 bases lying between them. Germline CDR1 PRHDT, CDR2 FYEKMQ (reference sequence). The CDR3 loop is CASSLGPIRAGEQYF. In nucleotides, the CDR3 is TGTGCCAGCAGCTTAGGTCCGATTCGGGCGGGCGAGCAGTACTTC. The variable domain in full, with the rest retrieved from reference TRBV13 and TRBJ2-7, is AAGVIQSPRHLIKEKRETATLKCYPIPRHDTVYWYQQGPGQDPQFLISFYEKMQSDKGSIPDRFSAQQFSDYHSELNMSSLELGDSALYFCASSLGPIRAGEQYFGPGTRLTVT.